A selection of T cell receptor beta chains follows, all from one sample in a study of blood T cells in healthy people across ages. TCRdb fed the 5' RACE reads into MiXCR, producing one record per CDR3 protein. The sample lists approximately 820,000 distinct CDR3 sequences; around 42% were seen once. The sequenced material came from blood. The receptor source for this set is a man aged 55 to 69 in good health. Both conserved end residues are part of each CDR3. D genes are given only for firm matches. Part of the rows lack a size; the others show once, few, many or a class for expanded clones.

v_gene: TRBV12-3/TRBV12-4; d_gene: TRBD2; j_gene: TRBJ2-7; abundance: .; CDR3aa: CASSRGWTSYNEQYF; CDR3nt: TGTGCCAGCAGTAGGGGATGGACTAGCTACAATGAGCAGTACTTC
v_gene: TRBV6-5; d_gene: .; j_gene: TRBJ1-5; abundance: .; CDR3aa: CASSYEVETGESNQPQHF; CDR3nt: TGTGCCAGCAGCTACGAAGTGGAGACAGGCGAAAGCAATCAGCCCCAGCATTTT
v_gene: TRBV5-1; d_gene: TRBD1; j_gene: TRBJ2-1; abundance: many; CDR3aa: CASSPGQGAYNEQFF; CDR3nt: TGCGCCAGCAGCCCCGGACAGGGCGCCTACAATGAGCAGTTCTTC
v_gene: TRBV20-1; d_gene: TRBD1; j_gene: TRBJ2-5; abundance: .; CDR3aa: CSARDPDRGQGETQYF; CDR3nt: TGCAGTGCTAGAGATCCGGACAGGGGGCAGGGGGAGACCCAGTACTTC
v_gene: TRBV12-3/TRBV12-4; d_gene: .; j_gene: TRBJ1-4; abundance: .; CDR3aa: CASNEPPNEKLFF; CDR3nt: TGTGCCAGCAACGAGCCTCCTAATGAAAAACTGTTTTTT
v_gene: TRBV15; d_gene: .; j_gene: TRBJ1-5; abundance: few; CDR3aa: CATSRDLPQNQPQHF; CDR3nt: TGTGCCACCAGCAGAGATCTGCCCCAAAATCAGCCCCAGCATTTT
v_gene: TRBV29-1; d_gene: .; j_gene: TRBJ2-7; abundance: .; CDR3aa: CSVEGGSGEQYF; CDR3nt: TGCAGCGTTGAGGGGGGTTCGGGCGAGCAGTACTTC
v_gene: TRBV4-2; d_gene: .; j_gene: TRBJ2-3; abundance: .; CDR3aa: CASSQEGDLPTDTQYF; CDR3nt: TGTGCCAGCAGCCAAGAGGGGGACTTACCCACAGATACGCAGTATTTT
v_gene: TRBV4-1; d_gene: TRBD2; j_gene: TRBJ2-7; abundance: .; CDR3aa: CASSQDAAGGPYEQYF; CDR3nt: TGCGCCAGCAGCCAAGATGCCGCGGGGGGGCCGTACGAGCAGTACTTC
v_gene: TRBV21-1; d_gene: .; j_gene: TRBJ1-1; abundance: few; CDR3aa: CASSKVADGGVVCTEAFF; CDR3nt: TGTGCCAGCAGCAAAGTAGCGGACGGGGGGGTGGTGTGCACTGAAGCTTTCTTT
v_gene: TRBV28; d_gene: .; j_gene: TRBJ2-5; abundance: many; CDR3aa: CASSLLPGVQLGTQYF; CDR3nt: TGTGCCAGCAGTTTACTCCCAGGGGTTCAACTAGGGACCCAGTACTTC